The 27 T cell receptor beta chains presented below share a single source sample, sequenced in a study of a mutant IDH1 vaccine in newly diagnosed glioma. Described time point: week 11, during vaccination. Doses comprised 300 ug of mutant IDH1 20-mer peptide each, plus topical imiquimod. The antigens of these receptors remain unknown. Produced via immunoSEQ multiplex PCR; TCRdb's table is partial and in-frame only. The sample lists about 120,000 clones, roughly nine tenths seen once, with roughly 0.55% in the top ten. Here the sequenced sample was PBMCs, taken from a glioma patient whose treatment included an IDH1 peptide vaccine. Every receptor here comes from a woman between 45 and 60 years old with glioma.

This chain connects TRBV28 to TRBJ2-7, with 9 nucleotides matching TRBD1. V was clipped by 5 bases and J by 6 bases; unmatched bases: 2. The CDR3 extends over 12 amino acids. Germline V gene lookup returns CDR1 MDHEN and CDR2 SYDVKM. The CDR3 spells CASSRDRVEQYF. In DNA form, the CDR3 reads TGTGCCAGCAGTAGGGACAGGGTCGAGCAGTACTTC.

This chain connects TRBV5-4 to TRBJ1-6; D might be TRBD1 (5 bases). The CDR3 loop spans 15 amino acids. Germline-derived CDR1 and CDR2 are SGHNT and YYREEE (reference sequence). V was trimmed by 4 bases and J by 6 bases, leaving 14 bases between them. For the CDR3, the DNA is TGTGCCAGCAGCCTTGGGGGACTAACTAATTCACCCCTCCACTTT. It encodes CASSLGGLTNSPLHF.

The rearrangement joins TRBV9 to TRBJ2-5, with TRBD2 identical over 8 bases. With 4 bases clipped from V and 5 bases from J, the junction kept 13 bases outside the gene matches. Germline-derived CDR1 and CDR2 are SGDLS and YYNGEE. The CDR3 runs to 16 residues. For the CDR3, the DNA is TGTGCCAGCAGCTCCCGAGGGACTAGGGGGGATGAGACCCAGTACTTC. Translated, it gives CASSSRGTRGDETQYF.

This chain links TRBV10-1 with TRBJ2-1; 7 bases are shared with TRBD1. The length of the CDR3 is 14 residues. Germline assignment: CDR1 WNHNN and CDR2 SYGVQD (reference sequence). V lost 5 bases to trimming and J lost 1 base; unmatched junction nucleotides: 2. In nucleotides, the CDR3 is TGCGCCAGCAGTCCGGGACAGTCCTACAATGAGCAGTTCTTC. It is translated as CASSPGQSYNEQFF.

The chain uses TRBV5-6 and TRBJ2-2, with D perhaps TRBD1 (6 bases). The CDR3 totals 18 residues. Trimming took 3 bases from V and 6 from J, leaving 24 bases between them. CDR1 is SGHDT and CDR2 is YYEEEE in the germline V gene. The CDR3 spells CASSSKNFGDTRAGELFF. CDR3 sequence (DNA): TGTGCCAGCAGCTCCAAAAATTTCGGGGACACGAGGGCCGGGGAGCTGTTTTTT.

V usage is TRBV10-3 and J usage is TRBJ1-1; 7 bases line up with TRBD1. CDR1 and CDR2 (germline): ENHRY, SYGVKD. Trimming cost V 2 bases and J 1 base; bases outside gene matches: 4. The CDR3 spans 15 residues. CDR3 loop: CAISEPGQANTEAFF. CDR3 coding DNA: TGTGCCATCAGTGAGCCTGGACAGGCGAACACTGAAGCTTTCTTT.

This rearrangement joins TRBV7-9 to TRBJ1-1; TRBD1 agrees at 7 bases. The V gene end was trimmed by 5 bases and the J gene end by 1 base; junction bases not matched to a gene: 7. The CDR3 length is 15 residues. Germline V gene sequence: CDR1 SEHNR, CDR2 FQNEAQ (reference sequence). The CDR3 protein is CASSIKTGQNTEAFF. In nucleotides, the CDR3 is TGTGCCAGCAGCATAAAGACAGGGCAGAACACTGAAGCTTTCTTT.

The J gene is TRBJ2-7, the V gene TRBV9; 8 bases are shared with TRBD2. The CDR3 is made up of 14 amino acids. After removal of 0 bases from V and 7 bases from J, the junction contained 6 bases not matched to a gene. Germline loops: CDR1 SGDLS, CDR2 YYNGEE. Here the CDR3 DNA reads TGTGCCAGCAGCGTAGCGGGAGGGCCGGGTGAGCAGTACTTC. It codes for CASSVAGGPGEQYF.

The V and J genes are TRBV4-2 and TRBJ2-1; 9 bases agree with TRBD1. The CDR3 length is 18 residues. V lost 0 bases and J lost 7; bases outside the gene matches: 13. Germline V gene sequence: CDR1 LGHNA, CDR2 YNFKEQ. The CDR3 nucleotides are TGTGCCAGCAGCCAAGATTCCATTCTCGGGACAGGGAAGAATGAGCAGTTCTTC. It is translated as CASSQDSILGTGKNEQFF.

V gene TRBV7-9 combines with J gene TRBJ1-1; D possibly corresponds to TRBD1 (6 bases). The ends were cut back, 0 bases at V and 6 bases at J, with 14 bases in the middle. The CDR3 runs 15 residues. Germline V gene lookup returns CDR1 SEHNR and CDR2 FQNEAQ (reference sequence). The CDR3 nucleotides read TGTGCCAGCAGCTTAGCTTCAGGGGAGACCTCTGAAGCTTTCTTT. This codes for CASSLASGETSEAFF.

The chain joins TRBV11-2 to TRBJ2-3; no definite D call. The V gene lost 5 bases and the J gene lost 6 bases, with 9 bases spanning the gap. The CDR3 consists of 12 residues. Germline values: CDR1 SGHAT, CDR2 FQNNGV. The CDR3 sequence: CASSRSLDTQYF. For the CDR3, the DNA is TGTGCCAGCAGCCGGAGCCTTGATACGCAGTATTTT. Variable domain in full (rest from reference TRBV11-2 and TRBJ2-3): EAGVAQSPRYKIIEKRQSVAFWCNPISGHATLYWYQQILGQGPKLLIQFQNNGVVDDSQLPKDRFSAERLKGVDSTLKIQPAKLEDSAVYLCASSRSLDTQYFGPGTRLTVL.

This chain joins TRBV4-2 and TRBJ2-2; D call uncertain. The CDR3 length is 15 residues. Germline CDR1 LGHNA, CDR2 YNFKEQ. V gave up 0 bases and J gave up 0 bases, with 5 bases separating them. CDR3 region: CASSQDNANTGELFF. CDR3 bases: TGTGCCAGCAGCCAAGATAACGCGAACACCGGGGAGCTGTTTTTT.

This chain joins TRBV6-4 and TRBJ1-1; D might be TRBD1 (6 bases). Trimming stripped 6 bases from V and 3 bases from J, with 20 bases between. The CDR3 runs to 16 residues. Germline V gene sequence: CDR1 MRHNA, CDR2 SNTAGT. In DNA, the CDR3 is TGTGCCAGCAGACCCCTACAGGGCCCAAGGGACACTGAAGCTTTCTTT. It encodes CASRPLQGPRDTEAFF.

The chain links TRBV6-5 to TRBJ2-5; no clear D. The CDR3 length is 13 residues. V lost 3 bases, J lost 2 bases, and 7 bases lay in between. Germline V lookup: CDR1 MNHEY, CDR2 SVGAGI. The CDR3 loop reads CASSYFPQETQYF. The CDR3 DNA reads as TGTGCCAGCAGTTATTTTCCTCAAGAGACCCAGTACTTC.

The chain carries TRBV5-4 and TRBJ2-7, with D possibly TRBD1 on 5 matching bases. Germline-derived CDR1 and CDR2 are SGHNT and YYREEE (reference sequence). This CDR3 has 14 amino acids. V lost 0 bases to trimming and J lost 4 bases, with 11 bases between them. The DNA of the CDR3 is TGTGCCAGCAGCTTGGGGACAAAGCCGTACGAGCAGTACTTC. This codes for CASSLGTKPYEQYF.

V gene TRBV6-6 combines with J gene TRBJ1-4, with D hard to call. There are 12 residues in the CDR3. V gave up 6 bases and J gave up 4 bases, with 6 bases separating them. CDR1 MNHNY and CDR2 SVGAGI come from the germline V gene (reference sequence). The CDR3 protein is CASSPSNEKLFF. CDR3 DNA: TGTGCCAGCAGCCCCAGTAATGAAAAACTGTTTTTT.

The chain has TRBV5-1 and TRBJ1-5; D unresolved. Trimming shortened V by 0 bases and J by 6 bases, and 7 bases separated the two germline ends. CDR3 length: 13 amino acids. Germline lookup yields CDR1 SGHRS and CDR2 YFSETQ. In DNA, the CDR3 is TGCGCCAGCAGCTTGGACGGACCTCAGCCCCAGCATTTT. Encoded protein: CASSLDGPQPQHF.

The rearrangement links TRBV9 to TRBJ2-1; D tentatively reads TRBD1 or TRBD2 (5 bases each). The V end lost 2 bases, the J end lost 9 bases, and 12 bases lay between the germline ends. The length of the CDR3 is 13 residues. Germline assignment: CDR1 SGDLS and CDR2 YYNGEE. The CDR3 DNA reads TGTGCCAGCAGCGTCCTCGGGGCCGGTGAGCAGTTCTTC. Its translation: CASSVLGAGEQFF.

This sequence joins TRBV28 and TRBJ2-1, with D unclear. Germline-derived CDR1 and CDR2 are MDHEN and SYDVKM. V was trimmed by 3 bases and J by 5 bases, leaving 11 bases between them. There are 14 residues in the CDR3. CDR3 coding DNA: TGTGCCAGCAGTTTCCAACGGTTGGACAATGAGCAGTTCTTC. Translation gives CASSFQRLDNEQFF.

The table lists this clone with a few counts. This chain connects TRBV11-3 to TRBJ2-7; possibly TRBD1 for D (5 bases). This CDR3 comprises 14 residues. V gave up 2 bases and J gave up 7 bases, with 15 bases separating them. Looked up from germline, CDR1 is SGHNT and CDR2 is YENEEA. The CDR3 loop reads CASSLSGALGEQYF. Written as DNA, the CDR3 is TGTGCCAGCAGCTTAAGTGGGGCCCTGGGAGAGCAGTACTTC.

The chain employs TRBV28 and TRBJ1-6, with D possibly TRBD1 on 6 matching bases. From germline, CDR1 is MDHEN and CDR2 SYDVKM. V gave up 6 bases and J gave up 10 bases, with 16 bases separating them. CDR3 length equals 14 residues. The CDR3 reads CASSPQGIGSPLHF. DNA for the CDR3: TGTGCCAGCAGCCCACAGGGAATAGGCTCACCCCTCCACTTT.

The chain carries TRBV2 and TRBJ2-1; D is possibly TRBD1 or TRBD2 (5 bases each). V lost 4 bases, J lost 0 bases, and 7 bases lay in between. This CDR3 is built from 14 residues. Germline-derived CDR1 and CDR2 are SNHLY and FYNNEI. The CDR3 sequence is CASSGDGSYNEQFF. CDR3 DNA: TGTGCCAGCAGTGGGGACGGCTCCTACAATGAGCAGTTCTTC.

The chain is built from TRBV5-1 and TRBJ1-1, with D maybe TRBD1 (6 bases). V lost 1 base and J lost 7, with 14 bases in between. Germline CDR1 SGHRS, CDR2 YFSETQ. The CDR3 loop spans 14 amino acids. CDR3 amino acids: CASSLMGAPGEAFF. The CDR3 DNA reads TGCGCCAGCAGCTTGATGGGGGCGCCGGGTGAAGCTTTCTTT.

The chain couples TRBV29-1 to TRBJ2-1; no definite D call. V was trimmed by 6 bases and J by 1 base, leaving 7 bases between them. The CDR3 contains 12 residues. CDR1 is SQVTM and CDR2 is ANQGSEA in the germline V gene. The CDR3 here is CSVAPSYNEQFF. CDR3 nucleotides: TGCAGCGTGGCCCCTTCCTACAATGAGCAGTTCTTC.

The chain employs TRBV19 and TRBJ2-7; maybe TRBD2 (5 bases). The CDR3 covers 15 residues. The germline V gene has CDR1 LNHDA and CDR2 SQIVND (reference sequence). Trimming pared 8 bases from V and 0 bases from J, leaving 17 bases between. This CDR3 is CASSGQAGASYEQYF. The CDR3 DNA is TGTGCCAGTTCGGGTCAGGCGGGTGCCTCCTACGAGCAGTACTTC.

DNA for the CDR3: TGTGCCAGCAGCCAAGGACTTCGCTTCACAGATACGCAGTATTTT. Protein sequence: CASSQGLRFTDTQYF. The V gene is TRBV14, the J gene TRBJ2-3, with unresolved D. CDR1 is SGHDN and CDR2 is FVKESK in the germline V gene. The V end was cut by 1 base, the J end by 2 bases, with 10 bases between. The CDR3 loop spans 15 amino acids.

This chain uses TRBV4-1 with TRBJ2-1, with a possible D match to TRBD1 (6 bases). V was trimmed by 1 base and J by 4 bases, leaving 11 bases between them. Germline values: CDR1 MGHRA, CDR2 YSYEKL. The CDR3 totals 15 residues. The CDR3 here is CASSQGATGYNEQFF. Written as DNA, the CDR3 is TGCGCCAGCAGCCAAGGGGCGACAGGATACAATGAGCAGTTCTTC.